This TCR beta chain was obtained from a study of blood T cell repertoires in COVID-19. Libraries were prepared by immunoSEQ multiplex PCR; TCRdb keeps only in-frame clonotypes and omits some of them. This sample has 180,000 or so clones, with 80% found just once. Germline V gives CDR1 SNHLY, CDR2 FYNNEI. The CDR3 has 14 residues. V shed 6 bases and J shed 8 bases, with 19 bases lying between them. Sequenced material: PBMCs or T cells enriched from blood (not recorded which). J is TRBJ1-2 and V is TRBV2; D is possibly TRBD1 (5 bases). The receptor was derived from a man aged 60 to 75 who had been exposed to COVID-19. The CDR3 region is CASSPGNRLSGYTF. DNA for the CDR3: TGTGCCAGCAGCCCCGGTAACAGGCTATCGGGCTACACCTTC.